A few counts support the clone carrying this T cell receptor beta chain. The CDR3 is made up of 15 amino acids. Germline V gene data show CDR1 as MNHEY and CDR2 as SMNVEV (reference sequence). Trimming took off 5 bases at V and 2 bases at J, with 16 bases between the two ends. The sample comes from a study of glioma-infiltrating T cells. Study-level information: Low-grade gliomas were grade II; glioblastomas were grade IV at initial diagnosis. Before surgery, glioma patients received dexamethasone for at most six days. Blood libraries targeted roughly 4.5- to 10-fold coverage of 900,000 to 1,000,000 T cells.

TCR alpha and beta CDR3 regions were amplified from RNA using iRepertoire nested multiplex PCR. TCRdb used MiXCR to reprocess the multiplex PCR reads, holding one entry per CDR3 protein. The table records about 410,000 distinct CDR3 sequences, 41% of them present only once. The TCR was taken from a human donor with low-grade glioma or glioblastoma, undergoing nonglioma brain surgery, or in good health (not recorded which). The V and J genes are TRBV27 and TRBJ2-7, with D unclear. Sequencing input: glioma tissue, nonneoplastic brain tissue, or PBMCs (not recorded which). CDR3 residues: CASSPFLSEAYEQYF. Here the CDR3 DNA reads TGTGCCAGCAGTCCATTTTTAAGTGAAGCCTACGAGCAGTACTTC.